Reported below is one T cell receptor (beta chain). The target antigen is unknown. Trimming took 3 bases from V and 5 from J; bases not matched to a gene: 8. CDR1 is MNHNS and CDR2 is SASEGT in the germline V gene. This CDR3 is 15 amino acids long. The PCR made use of 60 Vbeta and 13 Jbeta primers. TCRdb keeps only in-frame clones here, not all; method: immunoSEQ multiplex PCR. The table records 100,000 to 150,000 clones, about four fifths of them present only once. The record originates from a study of cytomegalovirus exposure and HLA in healthy donors. Study in general: Unique TCR beta sequences numbering about 100 million came from 190 million or so T cells in an earlier analysis.

Study-level findings and limits: Most TCR beta V segments were productive about 90% or about 30% of the time in an earlier analysis. It was in a later analysis that TCR association rates were seen to vary by HLA locus, highest for DRB1 and lowest for HLA-C.

The rearrangement links TRBV6-1 to TRBJ2-5; 8 nucleotides align to TRBD2. The sample comprised PBMCs. The sequence came from a female donor in good health and CMV-seropositive. The CDR3 reads CASSEWSGGRETQYF. The CDR3 DNA is TGTGCCAGCAGTGAGTGGTCGGGGGGGCGGGAGACCCAGTACTTC.